These 4 T cell receptor beta chains originate from one sample sequenced in a study of cytomegalovirus exposure and HLA in healthy donors (dated by TCRdb to the late 2010s). Libraries came from the immunoSEQ multiplex PCR assay. For the multiplex PCR, a mixture combining 60 forward primers for TCR Vbeta segments and 13 reverse primers for TCR Jbeta segments was used. TCRdb's version of the immuneACCESS table is confined to in-frame rearrangements and falls short of the full clone set. An unresolved V gene accounts for under half of the shortfall where checked; the remainder is of unknown origin. This sample gives roughly 190,000 clones in total; about four fifths of them show up just once. Of the sample, 0.9% to 1.2% is held by the ten largest clones. The sequenced sample consisted of PBMCs. Receptors were obtained from a woman in her forties in good health and CMV-seronegative.

The chain links TRBV7-3 to TRBJ1-1, with D tentatively TRBD1 (5 bases). Trimming took 1 base from V and 1 from J, leaving 10 bases between them. There are 15 residues in the CDR3. The germline V gene encodes CDR1 SGHTA and CDR2 FQGTGA. CDR3 region: CASSLMPQANTEAFF. The CDR3 nucleotides read TGTGCCAGCAGCTTAATGCCACAGGCGAACACTGAAGCTTTCTTT.

The chain combines TRBV19 with TRBJ2-7; 10 bases align to TRBD1. CDR1 is LNHDA and CDR2 is SQIVND in the germline V gene (reference sequence). Trimming took 2 bases from V and 6 from J; bases not matched to a gene: 7. This CDR3 is built from 15 residues. This chain's CDR3 is CASSIMGQGPLEQYF. Here the CDR3 DNA reads TGTGCCAGTAGTATAATGGGACAGGGGCCCCTCGAGCAGTACTTC.

The sample holds a few counts of this clone. The J gene is TRBJ1-6, the V gene TRBV27; D unresolved. The length of the CDR3 is 15 residues. Trimming removed 6 bases from V and 7 bases from J, with 16 bases in between. From germline, CDR1 is MNHEY and CDR2 SMNVEV (reference sequence). DNA for the CDR3: TGTGCCAGCAGCCTTGAGGGCGTCAGGAATTCACCCCTCCACTTT. Its translation: CASSLEGVRNSPLHF.

The chain employs TRBV7-2 and TRBJ2-3; 7 bases fit TRBD1. The CDR3 has 14 residues. The germline V gene encodes CDR1 SGHTA and CDR2 FQGNSA. The V gene end was trimmed by 1 base and the J gene end by 6 bases; junction bases not matched to a gene: 4. Here the CDR3 reads CASSLDRGGDTQYF. The CDR3 DNA reads as TGTGCCAGCAGCTTAGACAGGGGCGGCGATACGCAGTATTTT. Full variable domain (outside the CDR3, taken from reference TRBV7-2 and TRBJ2-3): GAGVSQSPSNKVTEKGKDVELRCDPISGHTALYWYRQSLGQGLEFLIYFQGNSAPDKSGLPSDRFSAERTGGSVSTLTIQRTQQEDSAVYLCASSLDRGGDTQYFGPGTRLTVL.